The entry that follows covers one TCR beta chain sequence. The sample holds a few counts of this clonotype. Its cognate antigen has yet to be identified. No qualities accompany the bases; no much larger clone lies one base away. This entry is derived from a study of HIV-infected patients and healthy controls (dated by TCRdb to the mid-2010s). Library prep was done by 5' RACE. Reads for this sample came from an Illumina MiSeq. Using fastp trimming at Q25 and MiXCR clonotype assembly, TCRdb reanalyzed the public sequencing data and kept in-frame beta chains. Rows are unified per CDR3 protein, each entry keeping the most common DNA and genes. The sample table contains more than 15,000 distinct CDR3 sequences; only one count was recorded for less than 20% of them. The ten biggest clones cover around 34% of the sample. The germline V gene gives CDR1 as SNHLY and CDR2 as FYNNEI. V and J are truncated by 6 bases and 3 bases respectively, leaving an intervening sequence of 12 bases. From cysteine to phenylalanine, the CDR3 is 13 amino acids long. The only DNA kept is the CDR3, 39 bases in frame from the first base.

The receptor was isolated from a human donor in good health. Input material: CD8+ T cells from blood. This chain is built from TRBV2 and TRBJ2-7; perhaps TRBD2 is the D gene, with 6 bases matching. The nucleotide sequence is TGTGCCAGCAGAAGGCGGGGTGGCTACGAGCAGTACTTC. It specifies CASRRRGGYEQYF. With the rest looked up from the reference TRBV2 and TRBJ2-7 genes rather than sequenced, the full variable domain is EPEVTQTPSHQVTQMGQEVILRCVPISNHLYFYWYRQILGQKVEFLVSFYNNEISEKSEIFDDQFSVERPDGSNFTLKIRSTKLEDSAMYFCASRRRGGYEQYFGPGTRLTVT.